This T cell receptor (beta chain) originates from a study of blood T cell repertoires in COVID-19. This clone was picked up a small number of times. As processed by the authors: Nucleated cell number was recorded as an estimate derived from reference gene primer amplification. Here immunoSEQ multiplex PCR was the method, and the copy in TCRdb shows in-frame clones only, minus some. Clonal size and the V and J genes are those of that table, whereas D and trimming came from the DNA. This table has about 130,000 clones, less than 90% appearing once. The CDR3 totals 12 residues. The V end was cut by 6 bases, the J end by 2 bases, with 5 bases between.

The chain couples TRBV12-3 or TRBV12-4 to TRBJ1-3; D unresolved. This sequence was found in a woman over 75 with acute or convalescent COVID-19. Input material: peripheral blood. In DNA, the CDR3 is TGTGCCAGCAGGTCCACTGGAAACACCATATATTTT. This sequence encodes CASRSTGNTIYF.